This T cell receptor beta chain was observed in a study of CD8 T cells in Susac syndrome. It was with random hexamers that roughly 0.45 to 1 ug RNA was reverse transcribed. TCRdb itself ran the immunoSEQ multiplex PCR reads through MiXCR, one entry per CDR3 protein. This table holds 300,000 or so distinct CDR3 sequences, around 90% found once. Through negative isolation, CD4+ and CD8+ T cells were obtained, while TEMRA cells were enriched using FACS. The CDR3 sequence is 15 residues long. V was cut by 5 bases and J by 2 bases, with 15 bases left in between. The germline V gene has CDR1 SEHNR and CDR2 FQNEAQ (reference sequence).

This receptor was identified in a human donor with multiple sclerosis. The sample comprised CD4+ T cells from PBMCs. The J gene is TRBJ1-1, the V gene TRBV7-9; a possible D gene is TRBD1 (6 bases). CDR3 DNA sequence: TGTGCCAGCAGCGGACGGCAGGGGAGTAACACTGAAGCTTTCTTT. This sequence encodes CASSGRQGSNTEAFF.